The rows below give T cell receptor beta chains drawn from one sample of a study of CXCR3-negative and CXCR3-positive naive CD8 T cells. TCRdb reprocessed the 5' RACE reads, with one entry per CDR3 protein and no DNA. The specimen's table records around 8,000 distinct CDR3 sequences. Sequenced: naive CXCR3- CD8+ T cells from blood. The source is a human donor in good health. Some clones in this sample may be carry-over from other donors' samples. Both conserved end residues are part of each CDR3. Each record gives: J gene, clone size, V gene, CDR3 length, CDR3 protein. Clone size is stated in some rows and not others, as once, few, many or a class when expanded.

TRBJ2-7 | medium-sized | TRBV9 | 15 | CASSLSGTVTYEQYF
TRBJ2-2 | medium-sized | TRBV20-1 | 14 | CSARDRLTTGELFF
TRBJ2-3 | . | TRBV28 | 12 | CASSITTDTQYF
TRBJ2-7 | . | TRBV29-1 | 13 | CSVVGQGPYEQYF
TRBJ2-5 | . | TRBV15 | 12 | CATGGGLETQYF
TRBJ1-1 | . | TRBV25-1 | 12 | CASNQGNTEAFF
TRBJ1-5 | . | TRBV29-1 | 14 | CSVNQGGSNQPQHF
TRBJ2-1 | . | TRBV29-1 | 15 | CSVEVPPAAYNEQFF
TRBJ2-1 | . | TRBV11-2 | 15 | CASSHLGEGYNEQFF
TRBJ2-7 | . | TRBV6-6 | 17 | CASRIQGASGRGYEQYF
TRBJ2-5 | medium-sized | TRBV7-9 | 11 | CASSLEKTQYF
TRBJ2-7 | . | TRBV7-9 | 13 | CASSISGRGEQYF
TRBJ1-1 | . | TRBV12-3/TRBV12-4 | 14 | CASSLARADTEAFF
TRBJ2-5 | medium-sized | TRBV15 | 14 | CATSRVRSRETQYF
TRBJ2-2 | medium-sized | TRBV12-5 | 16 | CASGLGSAGFGGELFF
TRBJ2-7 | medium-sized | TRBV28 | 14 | CASSFWAGAYEQYF
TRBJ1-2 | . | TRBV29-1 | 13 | CSVETGTDYGYTF
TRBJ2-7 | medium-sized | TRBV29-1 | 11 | CSVEFQGEQYF
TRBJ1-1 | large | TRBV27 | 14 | CASSPRAPNTEAFF
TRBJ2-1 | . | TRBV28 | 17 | CASSSLQVPSSYNEQFF
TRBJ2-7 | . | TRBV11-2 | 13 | CASSSLSTGEQYF
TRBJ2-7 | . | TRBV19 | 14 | CASSSRDFIYEQYF
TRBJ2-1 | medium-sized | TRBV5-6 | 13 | CASSPGQSNEQFF
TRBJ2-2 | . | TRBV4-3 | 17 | CASSQDSAAGATGELFF
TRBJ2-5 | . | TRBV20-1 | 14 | CSARQDSDQETQYF
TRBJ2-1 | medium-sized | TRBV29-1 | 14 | CSVEGLAGVNEQFF
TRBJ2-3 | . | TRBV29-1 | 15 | CSVALGDTSTDTQYF
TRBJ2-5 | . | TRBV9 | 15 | CASSSSEDSQETQYF
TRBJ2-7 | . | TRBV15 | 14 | CATSKSGQIYEQYF
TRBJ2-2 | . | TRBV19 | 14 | CASREKLDTGELFF
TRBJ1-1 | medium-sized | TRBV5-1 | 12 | CASSSDRDEAFF
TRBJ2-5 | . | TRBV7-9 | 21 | CASSLGPYGINQREAQETQYF